This is a list of T cell receptor beta chains from one sample in a study of T cells in Graves' hyperthyroidism and ophthalmopathy. TCRdb processed the multiplex PCR reads anew with MiXCR; each CDR3 protein has one entry. The sample shows around 350,000 distinct CDR3 sequences, roughly 15% of them seen only once. The sequencing sample was made of blood. Receptors were obtained from a woman aged 25 to 39 with Graves' ophthalmopathy. Each CDR3 is given without its conserved first and last residue.

J,V,CDR3
TRBJ1-5,TRBV20-1,SASLSGQGRPQH
TRBJ2-7,TRBV30,AWGSTSYEQY
TRBJ2-7,TRBV6-2/TRBV6-3,ASRNLGREKSYEQY
TRBJ1-2,TRBV2,ASKVWGYT
TRBJ2-3,TRBV20-1,SARPPGLTTGYTQY
TRBJ2-1,TRBV2,ASSENLADEQF
TRBJ1-4,TRBV12-3/TRBV12-4,ASSLARGAGGKLF
TRBJ2-7,TRBV6-2/TRBV6-3,ASSTKAGGQY
TRBJ2-1,TRBV24-1,ATSDSKDEQF
TRBJ2-1,TRBV28,ASTLSVTSRYNEQF
TRBJ2-7,TRBV5-1,ASSLRTGEYYEQY
TRBJ2-1,TRBV20-1,SARATADSYNEQF
TRBJ2-6,TRBV28,ASSRWGGSGANVLT
TRBJ1-5,TRBV10-3,AISESEAGRQPQH
TRBJ1-1,TRBV18,ASSPGTWGNTEAF
TRBJ2-6,TRBV18,ASHSEAGANVLT
TRBJ2-3,TRBV30,AWNKFTDTQY
TRBJ2-2,TRBV5-8,ASGRGQGNTGELF
TRBJ2-4,TRBV2,ASSEGEAKNIQY
TRBJ1-1,TRBV20-1,SARDLMGEAEAF
TRBJ1-1,TRBV20-1,RAGGGPENTEGF
TRBJ2-7,TRBV20-1,SAKDSGTGTSGNEQY
TRBJ2-7,TRBV12-3/TRBV12-4,ASSPTGTGEPYEQY
TRBJ2-3,TRBV20-1,SASELAASTDTQY
TRBJ1-2,TRBV28,ASSHSPGQGSYGYT
TRBJ2-7,TRBV11-2,ASRAGTGYEQY
TRBJ1-2,TRBV5-1,ASSLMARNYGYT
TRBJ2-7,TRBV25-1,ASSESGQIYEQY
TRBJ2-3,TRBV20-1,SARDWATSGGANTQY
TRBJ2-1,TRBV7-8,ASGGPWNEQF
TRBJ2-7,TRBV15,ATSSETGQTYEQY
TRBJ1-1,TRBV20-1,SARPVGDPEAF
TRBJ1-3,TRBV11-2,AGSFLTGNTIY
TRBJ2-3,TRBV5-1,ASSSRTDNTDTQY
TRBJ2-5,TRBV4-1,ASSQGTVGETQY
TRBJ1-2,TRBV28,ASSLLTGGNGGYT
TRBJ2-3,TRBV20-1,SAREGVGWDTDTQY
TRBJ1-1,TRBV18,ASSPLFIGGAPTEAF
TRBJ2-7,TRBV19,ASSIVPDRTYEQY
TRBJ1-1,TRBV2,ASGAQTGGTEAF
TRBJ1-2,TRBV6-6,ASSYETGGANYGYT
TRBJ1-1,TRBV6-4,ASSVRGNTEAF
TRBJ2-1,TRBV10-1,ASSEGTGAYNEQF
TRBJ2-1,TRBV7-2,ASSFRTSGGYNEQF
TRBJ2-5,TRBV24-1,ATSDLDGEETQY
TRBJ2-7,TRBV4-1,ASSQEVRARVGPEQY
TRBJ2-2,TRBV24-1,ATSDLTEGGELF
TRBJ2-5,TRBV7-9,ASSLALGTPQETQY
TRBJ1-1,TRBV7-9,ASSLDGGHTEAF
TRBJ1-1,TRBV18,ASSPDVNTEAF
TRBJ1-1,TRBV27,ASKPSGRGVTNTEAF